The T cell receptor (beta chain) under discussion was sequenced for a study of graft-versus-host responses after intestinal transplantation. Study-wide background: Every recipient had anti-thymocyte globulin induction and three to four years of tacrolimus plus steroids.

Germline V gene sequence: CDR1 MNHEY, CDR2 SMNVEV (reference sequence). Trimming left V 5 bases short and J 0 bases short, with 9 bases between. The CDR3 has 14 amino acids. A remark on this clone: As yet, its antigen is unknown.

Findings of the study overall: GvH clones were identified in recipient marrow, with some first appearing in ileum or blood. Allografts from individuals with graft-donor T cell macrochimerism displayed high graft-versus-host to host-versus-graft clonal ratios.

The protocol was immunoSEQ multiplex PCR, while the TCRdb copy is restricted to in-frame clones and leaves out a portion. The sample includes approximately 49,000 clones, roughly 90% of them seen just once. The specimen comprised unstimulated CD4+ T cells sorted from spleen or lymph node cells, sampled before transplant. V gene TRBV27 combines with J gene TRBJ2-3; TRBD2 is a possible D gene (5 bases). The receptor comes from a human donor who was the organ donor for an intestinal transplant. Here the CDR3 reads CASSPRTSTDTQYF. CDR3 nucleotides: TGTGCCAGCAGTCCTCGGACTAGCACAGATACGCAGTATTTT.